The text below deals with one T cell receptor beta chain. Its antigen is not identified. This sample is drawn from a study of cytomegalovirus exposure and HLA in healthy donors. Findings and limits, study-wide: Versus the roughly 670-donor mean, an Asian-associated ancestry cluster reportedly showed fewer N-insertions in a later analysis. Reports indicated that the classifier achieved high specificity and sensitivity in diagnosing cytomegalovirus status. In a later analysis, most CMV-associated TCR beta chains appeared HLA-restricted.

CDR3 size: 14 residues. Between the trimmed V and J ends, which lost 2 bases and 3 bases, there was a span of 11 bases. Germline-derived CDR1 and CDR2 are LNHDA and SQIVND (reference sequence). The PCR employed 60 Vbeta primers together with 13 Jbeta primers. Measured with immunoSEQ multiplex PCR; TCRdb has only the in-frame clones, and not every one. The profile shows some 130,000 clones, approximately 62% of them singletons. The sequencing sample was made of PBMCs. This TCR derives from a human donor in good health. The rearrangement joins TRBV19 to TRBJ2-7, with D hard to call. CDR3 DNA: TGTGCCAGTAGTATACAGGCCGATCGCTACGAGCAGTACTTC. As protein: CASSIQADRYEQYF.